This TCR beta chain is from a study of post-analysis software for immune sequencing data. Study-wide results and caveats: Controls showed lower frequencies than patients for roughly 5 TRBV segments, and TRBV5-6, TRBV5-1 and TRBV20-1 were among these.

The authors incorporated unique molecular identifiers into the TCR beta cDNA libraries. TCRdb fed the PCR reads into MiXCR, producing one record per CDR3 protein. The data show 380,000 or so distinct CDR3 sequences, about a third seen once. Of note for this clonotype: Its antigen is currently unknown.

Trimming shortened V by 6 bases and J by 0 bases, and 27 bases separated the two germline ends. Germline assignment: CDR1 MNHEY and CDR2 SVGAGI. This CDR3 has 20 residues. The source of this sequence is a girl aged 10 to 17 with multiple sclerosis. This rearrangement joins TRBV6-5 to TRBJ1-5; maybe TRBD1 (6 bases). What was sequenced was blood. The CDR3 DNA reads TGTGCCAGCAGCTATAAACAGGGAAAGGGTTTTGCTTATAGCAATCAGCCCCAGCATTTT. Amino acids: CASSYKQGKGFAYSNQPQHF.